The source of this TCR beta chain is a study of T cell responses to AZD1222 COVID-19 vaccine. The data were produced by immunoSEQ multiplex PCR, yet TCRdb's version contains in-frame clones alone and is incomplete. Of around 80,000 clones in the sample, around nine tenths were seen once. This clone was picked up a small number of times. The CDR3 extends over 13 amino acids. Germline lookup yields CDR1 WNHNN and CDR2 SYGVQD (reference sequence). V dropped 5 bases and J dropped 4 bases, with 9 bases sitting between them. The sequence was collected from an adult in good health. The sequencing here drew on peripheral blood, taken on day 0 of AZD1222 vaccination. The chain is built from TRBV10-1 and TRBJ2-1; possibly TRBD2 for D (5 bases). CDR3 residues: CASSREGYNEQFF. The CDR3 DNA sequence: TGCGCCAGCAGTAGAGAGGGTTACAATGAGCAGTTCTTC.